Listed below are T cell receptor beta chains from one sample, sequenced in a study of T-cell reconstitution after alpha-beta-depleted transplantation in children. TCRdb re-derived calls from the PCR reads in MiXCR, one entry per CDR3 protein. The table shows some 140,000 distinct CDR3 sequences, with 9.5% to 10% occurring only once. This specimen consisted of PBMCs, mostly from graft donor cells, obtained 180 days after TCRalphabeta/CD19-depleted stem cell transplant. The source is a girl less than two years old who had a stem cell transplant for combined immunodeficiency, so the T cells may come from the graft donor. CDR3s include the opening cysteine and the closing phenylalanine or tryptophan. The order of the fields is J gene, V gene, D gene, clone size, CDR3 DNA, CDR3 protein. A D gene is named only where the DNA matches it firmly. Expanded clones are given a class, and other clones once, few, many or no size at all.

>TRBJ2-1|TRBV20-1|.|few
TGCAGTGCTAGAGTAGTGGGTCTTTCCTACAATGAGCAGTTCTTC
CSARVVGLSYNEQFF
>TRBJ2-1|TRBV12-3/TRBV12-4|.|many
TGTGCCAGCAGGAGGGGGAGCTTCAATGAGCAGTTCTTC
CASRRGSFNEQFF
>TRBJ1-5|TRBV20-1|.|.
TGCAGTGCTAGAGGCAGGGGATGGCAGGATCAGCTCCAGCATTTT
CSARGRGWQDQLQHF
>TRBJ1-1|TRBV5-1|.|many
TGCGCCAGCAGCGGCGGACCGATGAACACTGAAGCTTTCTTT
CASSGGPMNTEAFF
>TRBJ1-5|TRBV12-3/TRBV12-4|TRBD1|.
TGTGCCAGCAGTCCCGGGACAGGGGGCGGTCAGCCCCAGCATTTT
CASSPGTGGGQPQHF
>TRBJ1-4|TRBV20-1|TRBD1|many
TGCAGTGCAAGGACAGGGGGCGTTGAAAAACTGTTTTTT
CSARTGGVEKLFF
>TRBJ2-5|TRBV20-1|.|.
TGCAGTGTTACGACCCTCACACAGGGTGCATGGAGGGAGACCCAGTACTTC
CSVTTLTQGAWRETQYF
>TRBJ2-2|TRBV6-1|TRBD1|.
TGTGCCAGCACCCCGACAGGGGCTACCGGGGAGCTGTTTTTT
CASTPTGATGELFF
>TRBJ2-5|TRBV20-1|TRBD2|.
TGCAGTGCTAGACTGGCGCGGGGGGATCCAGAGACCCAGTACTTC
CSARLARGDPETQYF
>TRBJ2-7|TRBV28|.|few
TGTGCCAGCAGTTTCCTTCAATTGGGGTTAAGCCACTACGAGCAGTACTTC
CASSFLQLGLSHYEQYF
>TRBJ2-5|TRBV7-2|.|.
TGTGCCAGCAGCTTAGTGGCGGGGAACCAAGAGACCCAGTACTTC
CASSLVAGNQETQYF
>TRBJ1-4|TRBV30|TRBD1|few
TGTGCCTGGAGTGAATATGATCGGACAGGGATTTTTTTT
CAWSEYDRTGIFF
>TRBJ2-3|TRBV18|.|few
TGTGCCAGCTCACCACTCGACGTAGATACGCAGTATTTT
CASSPLDVDTQYF
>TRBJ2-1|TRBV2|.|.
TGTGCCAGCAGCCCCGCCCCCGGAGCATACAATGACCAGTTCTTC
CASSPAPGAYNDQFF
>TRBJ1-5|TRBV24-1|.|many
TGTGCCACCAGTCTCGGCAATCAGCCCCAGCATTTT
CATSLGNQPQHF
>TRBJ2-1|TRBV20-1|.|few
TGCAGTGCTAGAAAGGACGGTAGCTCCTACAATGAGCAGTTCTTC
CSARKDGSSYNEQFF
>TRBJ2-1|TRBV7-2|.|.
TGTGCCAGCAGCCTTATCAGTGGGAGTACCTACAATGAGCAGTTCTTC
CASSLISGSTYNEQFF
>TRBJ2-7|TRBV20-1|.|.
TGCAGTGCCGCGCTTGACAGGCTGTACTCCTACGAGCAGTACTTC
CSAALDRLYSYEQYF
>TRBJ1-1|TRBV12-3/TRBV12-4|TRBD1|many
TGTGCCAGCAGTTTTGGCAGGGGGGTCGCTGAAGCTTTCTTT
CASSFGRGVAEAFF
>TRBJ2-2|TRBV7-3|.|.
TGTGCCAGCGGGACGGGCACCGGGGAGCTGTTTTTT
CASGTGTGELFF
>TRBJ2-2|TRBV10-3|.|.
TGTGCCATCAGTGGGGGGCCGGAGGACACCGGGGAGCTGTTTTTT
CAISGGPEDTGELFF
>TRBJ2-7|TRBV20-1|.|.
TGCAGTGCTAGAGATCGCTTGGGAGGCGTCGCCTACGAGCAGTACTTC
CSARDRLGGVAYEQYF
>TRBJ2-4|TRBV7-2|.|few
TGTGCCAGCAGCGTAGGGGGGCTAGCCAAAAACATTCAGTACTTC
CASSVGGLAKNIQYF
>TRBJ2-3|TRBV20-1|.|.
TGCAGTGCTAGTTCTGGGTGGGGCACAGATACGCAGTATTTT
CSASSGWGTDTQYF
>TRBJ2-2|TRBV20-1|TRBD2|few
TGCAGTGCTGGAATGTCTCGGGGGGTGGACACCGGGGAGCTGTTTTTT
CSAGMSRGVDTGELFF
>TRBJ2-7|TRBV27|TRBD1|few
TGTGCCAGCAGGCCTAAACAGGGGGTGACTCTACACGAGCAGTACTTC
CASRPKQGVTLHEQYF
>TRBJ2-7|TRBV18|.|few
TGTGCCAGCTCACGCCCTACCCCCCACTACGAGCAGTACTTC
CASSRPTPHYEQYF
>TRBJ2-7|TRBV9|.|few
TGTGCCAGCAGCGTCGGCGCTGAGAGTGCCTACGAGCAGTACTTC
CASSVGAESAYEQYF
>TRBJ1-1|TRBV4-3|.|few
TGCGCCAGCAGCCAAGATTCGTGGACTGAAGCTTTCTTT
CASSQDSWTEAFF
>TRBJ2-1|TRBV11-2|.|few
TGTGCCAGCAGCTTATTGGGGGTCTACAATGAGCAGTTCTTC
CASSLLGVYNEQFF
>TRBJ2-7|TRBV4-2|.|few
TGTGCCAGCAGCCATATGAAAGGCCGGGACTCCTACGAGCAGTACTTC
CASSHMKGRDSYEQYF
>TRBJ1-1|TRBV12-3/TRBV12-4|.|.
TGTGCCAGCAGTTTCGGGGAGGATATGAACACTGAAGCTTTCTTT
CASSFGEDMNTEAFF
>TRBJ2-1|TRBV25-1|TRBD2|.
TGTGCCAGCCCTCTAGCGGGTTCCTACAATGAGCAGTTCTTC
CASPLAGSYNEQFF
>TRBJ2-7|TRBV20-1|TRBD2|.
TGCAGTGCTAGCTACACTCATGCCGGGACTAGCGGGAGTGGCGAGCAGTACTTC
CSASYTHAGTSGSGEQYF
>TRBJ1-2|TRBV12-3/TRBV12-4|.|.
TGTGCCAGCAGCGGAGAACAGGGACTTACCAGATATGGCTACACCTTC
CASSGEQGLTRYGYTF
>TRBJ1-2|TRBV10-3|.|.
TGTGCCATCAGTGAGTCTGTGGGCGGCTACACCTTC
CAISESVGGYTF
>TRBJ2-5|TRBV29-1|.|few
TGCAGCGTTCACGGGACAAGGGCGACCCAGTACTTC
CSVHGTRATQYF
>TRBJ1-1|TRBV5-6|.|few
TGTGCCAGCAGCTTGGACAGGGAGGCTGAAGCTTTCTTT
CASSLDREAEAFF
>TRBJ2-5|TRBV20-1|TRBD2|.
TGCAGTGCTACTAACCCCGGGACTAGCGGAACGATTCAAGAGACCCAGTACTTC
CSATNPGTSGTIQETQYF
>TRBJ1-2|TRBV24-1|.|.
TGTGCCACCAGCACGTCCAGGTTTAACTATGGCTACACCTTC
CATSTSRFNYGYTF